The clone carrying this T cell receptor beta chain was counted once. The antigen remains undetermined. Distinct nucleotide sequences in the sample also encode this CDR3. The repertoire was sequenced with immunoSEQ multiplex PCR; TCRdb's copy has only in-frame clones and lacks some. The sample lists about 820,000 clones; 80% to 95% were seen once. The CDR3 runs 12 residues. The V and J ends lost 0 bases and 3 bases respectively, with 0 bases between them. Germline lookup yields CDR1 SEHNR and CDR2 FQNEAQ (reference sequence). The data were taken from a study of shared clonotypes between healthy human individuals. Overall study: The plates for each donor numbered three CD4 naive, three CD4 memory, two CD8 naive and one CD8 memory.

The study, taken as a whole, reports: The study sampled only blood, and tissue repertoires likely differ. Generation probabilities of non-shared clonotypes were lower (relative to those shared by all four donors).

CD45RO-negative CD8 cells positively selected for CCR7 made up the naive population, which excluded terminally differentiated effector memory CD45RA+ cells. Those who donated, Caucasian adults without exception, all lived in Nashville, Tennessee. The TCR comes from a man in his thirties or forties in good health. This chain uses TRBV7-9 with TRBJ1-3; D remains unclear. Material: naive CD8+ T cells sorted from blood. The CDR3 region is CASSLAGNTIYF. The CDR3 nucleotides read TGTGCCAGCAGCTTAGCTGGAAACACCATATATTTT.